The clone carrying this T cell receptor beta chain was counted many times. What it binds is not known. The data originate from a study of T-cell reconstitution after alpha-beta-depleted transplantation in children. Study results and caveats: By about two months after transplant, alpha-beta T cells reportedly arose from several hundred graft clones that had expanded.

The V end was cut by 5 bases, the J end by 6 bases, with 23 bases between. The CDR3 sequence is 16 residues long. It was with unique molecular identifiers that the TCRbeta library was prepared. TCRdb called the PCR reads again in MiXCR, with one record for every CDR3 protein. Here the sample spans 500,000 to 750,000 distinct CDR3 sequences, 10% to 15% being singletons. The specimen comprised PBMCs, mostly from graft donor cells, sampled 360 days after TCRalphabeta/CD19-depleted stem cell transplant. This sequence joins TRBV12-3 or TRBV12-4 and TRBJ2-7; the D is unclear. The receptor was derived from a male patient younger than 18 who had a stem cell transplant for acute myeloid leukemia, so the T cells may come from the graft donor. CDR3 in DNA: TGTGCCAGCAGTCCATCACATCCTAGGTCATTGGGCGAGCAGTACTTC. It is translated as CASSPSHPRSLGEQYF.